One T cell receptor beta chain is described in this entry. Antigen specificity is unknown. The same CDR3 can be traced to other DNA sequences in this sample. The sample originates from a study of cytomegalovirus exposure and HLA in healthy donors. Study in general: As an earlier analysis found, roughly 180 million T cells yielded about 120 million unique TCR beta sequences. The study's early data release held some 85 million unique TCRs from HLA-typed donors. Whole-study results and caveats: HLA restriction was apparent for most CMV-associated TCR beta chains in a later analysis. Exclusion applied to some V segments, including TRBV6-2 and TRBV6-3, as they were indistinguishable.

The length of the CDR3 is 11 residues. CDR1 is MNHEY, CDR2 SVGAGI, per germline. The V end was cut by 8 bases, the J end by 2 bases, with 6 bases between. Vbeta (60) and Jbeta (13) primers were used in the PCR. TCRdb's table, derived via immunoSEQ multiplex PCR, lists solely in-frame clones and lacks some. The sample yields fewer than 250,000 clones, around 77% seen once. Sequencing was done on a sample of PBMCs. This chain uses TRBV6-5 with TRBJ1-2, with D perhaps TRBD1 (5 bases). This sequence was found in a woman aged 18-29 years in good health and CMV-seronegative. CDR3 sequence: CASGANYGYTF. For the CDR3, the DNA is TGTGCCAGCGGGGCCAACTATGGCTACACCTTC.